These 6 T cell receptor beta chains were all obtained from the same sample, sequenced in a study of CD8+ T cells in alopecia areata. Reverse transcribed after extraction, RNA yielded cDNA as the sequencing template. The data were produced by immunoSEQ multiplex PCR, yet TCRdb's version contains in-frame clones alone and is incomplete. The sample has 45,000 to 70,000 clones, around 96% seen once. This specimen was CD8+ T cells sorted from blood, taken at week 0. All receptors come from a human donor with alopecia areata.

The V gene is TRBV2, the J gene TRBJ1-1; D may be TRBD1 (5 bases). The CDR3 is made up of 12 amino acids. V lost 8 bases to trimming and J lost 7 bases, with 14 bases between them. Germline V gene sequence: CDR1 SNHLY, CDR2 FYNNEI. The CDR3 bases are TGTGCCAGCCTGGGGCTGAGCGGTGAAGCTTTCTTT. Translating gives CASLGLSGEAFF.

CDR3 bases: TGCGCCAGCAGCTTGGCCCACGGGAACACTGAAGCTTTCTTT. Encoded protein: CASSLAHGNTEAFF. The chain uses TRBV5-1 and TRBJ1-1; D remains unclear. Per germline, CDR1 SGHRS and CDR2 YFSETQ. V was cut by 0 bases and J by 1 base, with 7 bases left in between. The CDR3 loop spans 14 amino acids.

The V call is TRBV6-5, the J call TRBJ2-3; the D gene is possibly TRBD1 (6 bases). Trimming took 5 bases from V and 2 from J, leaving 11 bases between them. This CDR3 has 14 amino acids. The V gene's germline CDR1 is MNHEY and CDR2 SVGAGI. The CDR3 region has the DNA TGTGCCAGCAGTACCACAGGGACCACAGATACGCAGTATTTT. It specifies CASSTTGTTDTQYF.

This sequence joins TRBV7-9 and TRBJ2-2; no clear D. The CDR3 contains 13 residues. Germline V gives CDR1 SEHNR, CDR2 FQNEAQ (reference sequence). Trimming removed 5 bases at V and 6 bases at J, with 10 bases between. The CDR3 DNA follows: TGTGCCAGCAGCCTCGGACGGGCCGGGGAGCTGTTTTTT. Translated: CASSLGRAGELFF.

This rearrangement joins TRBV30 to TRBJ1-2, with D possibly being TRBD1 (6 bases). Between the trimmed V and J ends, which lost 0 bases and 7 bases, there was a span of 15 bases. CDR3 size: 14 residues. Germline V gene data show CDR1 as GTSNPN and CDR2 as SVGIG (reference sequence). In DNA, the CDR3 is TGTGCCTGGAGTGTGGGACAACCCTACTCTGGCTACACCTTC. This codes for CAWSVGQPYSGYTF.

The rearrangement links TRBV4-3 to TRBJ2-2; 11 nucleotides agree with TRBD2. The CDR3 has 15 amino acids. V gave up 4 bases and J gave up 7 bases; unmatched junction bases: 5. Germline CDR1 and CDR2: LGHNA and YSLEER. CDR3 loop: CASSLLAGGNGELFF. The CDR3 DNA reads TGCGCCAGCAGCCTATTAGCGGGGGGGAACGGGGAGCTGTTTTTT.